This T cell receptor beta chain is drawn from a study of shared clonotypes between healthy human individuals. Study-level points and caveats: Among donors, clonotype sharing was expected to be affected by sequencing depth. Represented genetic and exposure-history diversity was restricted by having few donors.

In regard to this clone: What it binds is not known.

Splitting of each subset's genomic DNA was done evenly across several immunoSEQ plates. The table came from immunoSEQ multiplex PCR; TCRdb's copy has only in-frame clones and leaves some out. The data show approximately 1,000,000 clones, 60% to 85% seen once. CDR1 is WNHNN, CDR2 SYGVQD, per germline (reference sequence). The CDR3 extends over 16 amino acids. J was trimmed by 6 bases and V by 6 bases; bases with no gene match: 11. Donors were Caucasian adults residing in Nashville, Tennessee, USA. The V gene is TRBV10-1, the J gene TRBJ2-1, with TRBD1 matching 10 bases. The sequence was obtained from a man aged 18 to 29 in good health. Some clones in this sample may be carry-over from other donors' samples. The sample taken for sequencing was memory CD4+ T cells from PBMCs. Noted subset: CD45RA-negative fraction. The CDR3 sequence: CASSSNPGQGFNEQFF. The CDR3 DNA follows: TGCGCCAGCAGCTCTAATCCGGGACAGGGGTTCAATGAGCAGTTCTTC.